This TCR beta chain was captured in a study of blood T cell repertoires in COVID-19. Produced via immunoSEQ multiplex PCR; TCRdb's table is partial and in-frame only. This sample has approximately 230,000 clones, with about 89% found just once. V was cut by 4 bases and J by 2 bases, with 14 bases left in between. Per the germline V gene, CDR1 is SEHNR and CDR2 is FQNEAQ (reference sequence). This CDR3 is 15 amino acids long. The sample taken for sequencing was PBMCs or T cells enriched from blood (not recorded which). This sequence was found in a young woman who had recovered from COVID-19. The chain is built from TRBV7-9 and TRBJ1-2; D unclear. CDR3 DNA sequence: TGTGCCAGCAGCTCGGGGTCCAGGCTGAACTATGGCTACACCTTC. Its protein is CASSSGSRLNYGYTF.